This T cell receptor beta chain was recovered during a study of T cells in Graves' hyperthyroidism and ophthalmopathy. Study information: Specimen type is peripheral blood, collected at initial diagnosis prior to any treatment.

Regions amplified from RNA transcripts were the TCR beta CDR3 regions. First-round RT-PCR targeting the TCR CDR3 was performed with the HTBI primer set. Via MiXCR, TCRdb re-called the multiplex PCR reads, giving one row per CDR3 protein. Of approximately 360,000 distinct CDR3 sequences in the sample, about 25% were seen once. Many counts were recorded for this clonotype. Per the germline V gene, CDR1 is MNHNY and CDR2 is SVGAGI (reference sequence). The CDR3 is made up of 18 amino acids. V lost 2 bases to trimming and J lost 8 bases; unmatched junction nucleotides: 11. Input material: blood. The V call is TRBV6-6, the J call TRBJ2-1, with 14 bases lining up with TRBD2. This TCR was recovered from a man in his fifties with Graves' hyperthyroidism. The CDR3: CASSYTIGTSGSSDEQFF. As DNA, the CDR3 is TGTGCCAGCAGTTACACAATCGGGACTAGCGGGAGTTCGGATGAGCAGTTCTTC.